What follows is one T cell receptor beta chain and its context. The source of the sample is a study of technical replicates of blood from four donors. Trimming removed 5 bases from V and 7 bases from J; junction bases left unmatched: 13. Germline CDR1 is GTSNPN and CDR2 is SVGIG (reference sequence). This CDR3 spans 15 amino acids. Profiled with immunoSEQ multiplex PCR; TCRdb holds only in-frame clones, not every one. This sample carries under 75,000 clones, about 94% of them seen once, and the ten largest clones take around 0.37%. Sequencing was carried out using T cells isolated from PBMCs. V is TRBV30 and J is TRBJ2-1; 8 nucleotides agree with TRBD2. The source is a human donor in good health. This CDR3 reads CAWEPGLVPNNEQFF. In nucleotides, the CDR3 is TGTGCCTGGGAACCGGGACTAGTGCCTAATAATGAGCAGTTCTTC. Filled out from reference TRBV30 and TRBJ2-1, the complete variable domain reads SQTIHQWPATLVQPVGSPLSLECTVEGTSNPNLYWYRQAAGRGLQLLFYSVGIGQISSEVPQNLSASRPQDRQFILSSKKLLLSDSGFYLCAWEPGLVPNNEQFFGPGTRLTVL.